The entry below gives a single TCR beta chain sequence along with its context. The sample originates from a study of blood T cell repertoires in COVID-19. The germline CDR1 and CDR2 sequences are SGHRS and YFSETQ. Trimming removed 7 bases from V and 3 bases from J; junction bases left unmatched: 7. The CDR3 runs 14 residues. Per the authors' pipeline: Amplifying reference gene primers gave estimates of nucleated cell counts. Generated by immunoSEQ multiplex PCR, the TCRdb table keeps only in-frame clones and is missing some. V, J and clone size are taken as reported in that table, and D and trimming were inferred from the DNA itself. Found here are fewer than 150,000 clones, 85% of them singletons; the top ten hold 4.3%.

V usage is TRBV5-1 and J usage is TRBJ2-7; TRBD1 aligns across 10 bases. Sequencing was carried out using peripheral blood. The receptor was derived from a human donor in a cohort sampled during active COVID-19. The CDR3 protein is CASSHGTGDYEQYF. For the CDR3, the DNA is TGCGCCAGCTCCCATGGGACAGGGGACTACGAGCAGTACTTC.